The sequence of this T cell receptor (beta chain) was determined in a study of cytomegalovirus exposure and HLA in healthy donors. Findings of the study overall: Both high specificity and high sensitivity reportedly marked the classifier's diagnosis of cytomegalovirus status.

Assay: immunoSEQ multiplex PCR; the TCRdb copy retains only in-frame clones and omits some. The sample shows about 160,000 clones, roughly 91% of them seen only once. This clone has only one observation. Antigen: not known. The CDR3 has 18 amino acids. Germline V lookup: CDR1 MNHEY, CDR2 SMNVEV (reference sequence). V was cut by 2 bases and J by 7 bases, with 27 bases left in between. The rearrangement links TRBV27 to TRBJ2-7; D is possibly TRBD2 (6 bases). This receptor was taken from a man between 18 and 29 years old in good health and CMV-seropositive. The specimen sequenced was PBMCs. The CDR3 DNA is TGTGCCAGCAGTTTAGAGGGCCTATATGGGGGACCGGCGGGGGAGCAGTACTTC. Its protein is CASSLEGLYGGPAGEQYF.